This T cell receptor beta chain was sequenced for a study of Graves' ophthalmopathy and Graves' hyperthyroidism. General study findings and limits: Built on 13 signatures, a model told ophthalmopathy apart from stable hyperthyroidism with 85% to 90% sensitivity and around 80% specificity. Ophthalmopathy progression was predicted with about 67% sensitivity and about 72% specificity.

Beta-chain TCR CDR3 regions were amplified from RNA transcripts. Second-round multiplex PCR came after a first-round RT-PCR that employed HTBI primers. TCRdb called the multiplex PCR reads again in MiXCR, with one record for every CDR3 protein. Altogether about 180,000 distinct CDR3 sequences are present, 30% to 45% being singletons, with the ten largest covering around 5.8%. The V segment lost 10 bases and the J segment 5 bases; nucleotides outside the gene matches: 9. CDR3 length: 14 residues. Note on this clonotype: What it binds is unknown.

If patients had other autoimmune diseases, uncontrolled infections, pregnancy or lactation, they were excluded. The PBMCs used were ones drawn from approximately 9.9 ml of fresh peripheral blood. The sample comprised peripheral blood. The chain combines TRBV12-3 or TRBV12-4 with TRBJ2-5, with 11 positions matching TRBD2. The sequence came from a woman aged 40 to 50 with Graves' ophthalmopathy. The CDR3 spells CATTSGMWVETQYF. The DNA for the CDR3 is TGTGCCACGACTAGCGGGATGTGGGTTGAGACCCAGTACTTC.